This entry lists 4 T cell receptor beta chains sequenced from one sample in a study of early T cells in non-severe SARS-CoV-2 infection. One entry per CDR3 protein results from TCRdb running MiXCR on the 5' RACE reads. Of 30,000 to 40,000 distinct CDR3 sequences listed, approximately 5.9% are singletons. This specimen was whole blood, taken at baseline. The receptors come from an adult who was a healthcare worker with PCR-confirmed SARS-CoV-2 infection or an uninfected control (not recorded which).

This clonotype has ten or more counts. The J gene is TRBJ2-1, the V gene TRBV7-8; D gene unclear. The germline V gene encodes CDR1 SGHVS and CDR2 FQNEAQ. CDR3 size: 14 residues. Trimming shortened V by 6 bases and J by 3 bases, and 12 bases separated the two germline ends. In DNA form, the CDR3 reads TGTGCCAGCAGGACACCAACGGGCTACAATGAGCAGTTCTTC. This gives the protein CASRTPTGYNEQFF.

This clonotype has a count of ten or more. The CDR3 bases are TGTGCCACCAGCAGGTTCAGCGGGAGAAATGAGCAGTTCTTC. The encoded protein is CATSRFSGRNEQFF. The V and J genes are TRBV15 and TRBJ2-1; 8 bases map to TRBD2. Per germline, CDR1 LNHNV and CDR2 YYDKDF (reference sequence). This CDR3 region has 14 residues. The V and J ends lost 3 bases and 7 bases, in that order; junction bases with no gene match: 5.

The chain uses TRBV5-1 and TRBJ2-5, with TRBD2 matching 10 bases. Germline CDR1 SGHRS, CDR2 YFSETQ. The CDR3 sequence is 15 residues long. J was trimmed by 5 bases and V by 7 bases; bases with no gene match: 11. CDR3 bases: TGCGCCAGCGGAAGAAGCGGGAGGGCCGGGGAGACCCAGTACTTC. Residues: CASGRSGRAGETQYF.

The V and J genes are TRBV5-1 and TRBJ2-1; the match to TRBD2 covers 9 bases. The V gene end was trimmed by 0 bases and the J gene end by 7 bases; junction bases not matched to a gene: 8. Germline V gene sequence: CDR1 SGHRS, CDR2 YFSETQ. The CDR3 is 16 residues long. The CDR3 DNA reads TGCGCCAGCAGCTTGGATACGGGACTAGCTAAAAATGAGCAGTTCTTC. This sequence encodes CASSLDTGLAKNEQFF.